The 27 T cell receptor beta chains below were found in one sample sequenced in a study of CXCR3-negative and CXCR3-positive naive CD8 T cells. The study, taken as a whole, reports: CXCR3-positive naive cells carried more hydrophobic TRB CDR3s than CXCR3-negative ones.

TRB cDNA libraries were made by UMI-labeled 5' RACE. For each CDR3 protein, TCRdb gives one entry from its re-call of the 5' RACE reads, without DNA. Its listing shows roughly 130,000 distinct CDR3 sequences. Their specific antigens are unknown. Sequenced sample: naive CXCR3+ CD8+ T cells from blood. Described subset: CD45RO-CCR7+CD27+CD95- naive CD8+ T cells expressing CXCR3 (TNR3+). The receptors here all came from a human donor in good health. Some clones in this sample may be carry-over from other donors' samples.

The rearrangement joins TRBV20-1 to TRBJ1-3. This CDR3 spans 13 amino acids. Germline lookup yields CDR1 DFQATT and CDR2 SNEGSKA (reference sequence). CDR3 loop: CSARLRSGNTIYF.

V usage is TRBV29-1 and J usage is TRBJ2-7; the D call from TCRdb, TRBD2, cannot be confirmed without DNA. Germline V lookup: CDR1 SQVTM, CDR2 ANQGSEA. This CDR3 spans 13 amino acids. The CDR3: CSVEEDYTYEQYF.

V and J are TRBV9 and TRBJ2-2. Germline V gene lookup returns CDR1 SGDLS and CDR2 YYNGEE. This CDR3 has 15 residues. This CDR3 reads CASSLAVRDTGEPFF. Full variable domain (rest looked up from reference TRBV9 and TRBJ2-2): DSGVTQTPKHLITATGQRVTLRCSPRSGDLSVYWYQQSLDQGLQFLIQYYNGEERAKGNILERFSAQQFPDLHSELNLSSLELGDSALYFCASSLAVRDTGEPFFGEGSRLTVL.

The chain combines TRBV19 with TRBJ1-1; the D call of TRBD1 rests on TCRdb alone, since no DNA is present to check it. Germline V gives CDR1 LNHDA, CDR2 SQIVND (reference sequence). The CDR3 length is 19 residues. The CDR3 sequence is CASSSRRGQDLSMNTEAFF. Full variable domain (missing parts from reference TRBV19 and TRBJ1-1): DGGITQSPKYLFRKEGQNVTLSCEQNLNHDAMYWYRQDPGQGLRLIYYSQIVNDFQKGDIAEGYSVSREKKESFPLTVTSAQKNPTAFYLCASSSRRGQDLSMNTEAFFGQGTRLTVV.

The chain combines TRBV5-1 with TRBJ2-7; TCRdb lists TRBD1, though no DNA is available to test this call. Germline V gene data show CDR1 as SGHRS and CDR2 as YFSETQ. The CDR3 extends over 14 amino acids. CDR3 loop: CASTRTGRSYEQYF.

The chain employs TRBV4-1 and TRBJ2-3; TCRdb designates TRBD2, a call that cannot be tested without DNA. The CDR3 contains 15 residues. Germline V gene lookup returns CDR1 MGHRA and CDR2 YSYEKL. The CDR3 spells CASSQEEEMADTQYF.

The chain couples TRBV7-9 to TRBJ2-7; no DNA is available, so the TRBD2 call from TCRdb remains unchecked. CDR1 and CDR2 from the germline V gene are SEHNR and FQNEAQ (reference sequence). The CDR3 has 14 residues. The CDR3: CASSFYEGAREQYF.

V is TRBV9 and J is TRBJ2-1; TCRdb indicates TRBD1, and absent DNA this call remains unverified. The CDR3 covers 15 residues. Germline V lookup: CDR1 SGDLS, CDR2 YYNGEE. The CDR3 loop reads CASSVEGGAYNEQFF.

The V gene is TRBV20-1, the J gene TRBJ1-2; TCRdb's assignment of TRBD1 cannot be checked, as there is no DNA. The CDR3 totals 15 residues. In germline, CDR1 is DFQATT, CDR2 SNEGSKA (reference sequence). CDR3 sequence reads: CSAGGGQDEAYGYTF.

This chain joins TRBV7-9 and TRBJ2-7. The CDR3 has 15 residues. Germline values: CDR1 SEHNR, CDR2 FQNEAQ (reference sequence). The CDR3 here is CASSLTDSSSYEQYF.

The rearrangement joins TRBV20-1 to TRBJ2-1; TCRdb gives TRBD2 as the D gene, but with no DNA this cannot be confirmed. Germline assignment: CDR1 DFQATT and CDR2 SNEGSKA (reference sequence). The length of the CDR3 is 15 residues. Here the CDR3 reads CSARGSGEGYNEQFF.

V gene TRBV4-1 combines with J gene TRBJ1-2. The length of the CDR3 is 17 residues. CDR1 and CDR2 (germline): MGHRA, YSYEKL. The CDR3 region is CASSPGPLAWEGAGFTF.

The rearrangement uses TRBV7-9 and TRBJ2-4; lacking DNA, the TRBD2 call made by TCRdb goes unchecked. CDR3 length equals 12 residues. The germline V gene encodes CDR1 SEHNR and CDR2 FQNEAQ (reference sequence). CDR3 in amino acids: CASSPLDYIQYF. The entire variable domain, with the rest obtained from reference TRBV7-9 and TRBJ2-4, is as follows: DTGVSQNPRHKITKRGQNVTFRCDPISEHNRLYWYRQTLGQGPEFLTYFQNEAQLEKSRLLSDRFSAERPKGSFSTLEIQRTEQGDSAMYLCASSPLDYIQYFGAGTRLSVL.

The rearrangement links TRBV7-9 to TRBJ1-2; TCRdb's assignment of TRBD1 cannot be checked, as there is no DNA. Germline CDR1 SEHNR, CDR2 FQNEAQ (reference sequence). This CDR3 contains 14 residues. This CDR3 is CASSYSSGAYGYTF.

The CDR3 is CASSLAQEGSWGQYF. J is TRBJ2-7 and V is TRBV12-3 or TRBV12-4; TCRdb reports TRBD2, a call that lacks DNA to check it against. This CDR3 region has 15 residues.

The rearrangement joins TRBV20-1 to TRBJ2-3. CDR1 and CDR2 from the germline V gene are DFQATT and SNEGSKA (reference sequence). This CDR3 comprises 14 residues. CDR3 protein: CSASHGLAPDTQYF.

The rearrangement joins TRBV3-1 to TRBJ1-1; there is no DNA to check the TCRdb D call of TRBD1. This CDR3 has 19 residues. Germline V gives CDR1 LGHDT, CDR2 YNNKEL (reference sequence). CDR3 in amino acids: CASSQGLSRGGIFNTEAFF.

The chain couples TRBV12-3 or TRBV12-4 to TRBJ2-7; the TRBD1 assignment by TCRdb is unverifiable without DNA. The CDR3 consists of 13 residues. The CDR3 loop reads CASSWGGTYEQYF.

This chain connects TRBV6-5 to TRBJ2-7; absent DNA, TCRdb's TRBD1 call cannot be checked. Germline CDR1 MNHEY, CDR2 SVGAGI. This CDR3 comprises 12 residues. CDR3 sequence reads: CASSPGQYEQYF.

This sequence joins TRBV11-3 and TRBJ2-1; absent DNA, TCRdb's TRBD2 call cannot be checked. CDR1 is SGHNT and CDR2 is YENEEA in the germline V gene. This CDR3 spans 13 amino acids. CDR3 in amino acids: CASSFGLYNEQFF.

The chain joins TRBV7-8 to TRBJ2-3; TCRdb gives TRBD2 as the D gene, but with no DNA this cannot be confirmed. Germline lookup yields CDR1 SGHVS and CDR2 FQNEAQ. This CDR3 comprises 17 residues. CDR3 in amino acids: CASSLGSGGASTDTQYF.

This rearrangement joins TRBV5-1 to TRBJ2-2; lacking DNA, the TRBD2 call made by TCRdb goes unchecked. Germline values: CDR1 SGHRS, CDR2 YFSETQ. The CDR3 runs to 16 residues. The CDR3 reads CASSLRAGGPIGELFF.

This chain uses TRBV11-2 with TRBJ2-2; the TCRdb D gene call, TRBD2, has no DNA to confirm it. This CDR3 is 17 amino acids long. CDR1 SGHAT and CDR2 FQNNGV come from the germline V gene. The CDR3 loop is CASSLASSGRGTGELFF. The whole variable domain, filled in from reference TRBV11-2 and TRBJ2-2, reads EAGVAQSPRYKIIEKRQSVAFWCNPISGHATLYWYQQILGQGPKLLIQFQNNGVVDDSQLPKDRFSAERLKGVDSTLKIQPAKLEDSAVYLCASSLASSGRGTGELFFGEGSRLTVL.

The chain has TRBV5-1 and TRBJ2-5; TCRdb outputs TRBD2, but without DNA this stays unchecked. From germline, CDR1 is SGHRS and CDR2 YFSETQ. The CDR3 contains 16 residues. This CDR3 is CASSLVRASNQETQYF.

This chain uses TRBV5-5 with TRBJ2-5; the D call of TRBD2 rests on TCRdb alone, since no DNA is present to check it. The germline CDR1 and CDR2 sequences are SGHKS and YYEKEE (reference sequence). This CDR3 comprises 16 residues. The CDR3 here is CASSGGVAEWGETQYF.

CDR3 amino acids: CASSLWGASGTDGYEQYF. The chain has TRBV27 and TRBJ2-7; lacking DNA, the TRBD2 call made by TCRdb goes unchecked. CDR3 length equals 18 residues. Germline loops: CDR1 MNHEY, CDR2 SMNVEV (reference sequence).

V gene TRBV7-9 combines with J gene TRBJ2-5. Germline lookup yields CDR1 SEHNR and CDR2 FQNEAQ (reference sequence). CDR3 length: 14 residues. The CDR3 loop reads CASSLERNQETQYF.